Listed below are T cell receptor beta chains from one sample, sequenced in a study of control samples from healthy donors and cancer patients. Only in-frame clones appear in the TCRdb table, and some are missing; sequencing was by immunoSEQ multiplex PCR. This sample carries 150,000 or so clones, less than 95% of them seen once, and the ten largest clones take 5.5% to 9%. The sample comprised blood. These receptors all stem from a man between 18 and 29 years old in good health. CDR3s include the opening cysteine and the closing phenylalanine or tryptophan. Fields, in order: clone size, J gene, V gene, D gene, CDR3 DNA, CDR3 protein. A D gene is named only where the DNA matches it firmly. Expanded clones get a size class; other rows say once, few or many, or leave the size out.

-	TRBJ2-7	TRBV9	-	TGTGCCAGCAGCGTAGTTCGTTGTGGTGTGGGGCGGGGACACACCTACGAGCAGTACTTC	CASSVVRCGVGRGHTYEQYF
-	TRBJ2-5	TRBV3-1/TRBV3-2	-	TGTGCCAGCAGCCAAATTCGTGAGACCCAGTACTTC	CASSQIRETQYF
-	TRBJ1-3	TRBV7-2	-	TGTGCCAGCAGCTTAGCTGGGGGGATCTCTGGAAACACCATATATTTT	CASSLAGGISGNTIYF
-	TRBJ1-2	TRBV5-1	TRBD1	TGCGCCAGCAGCTTGGAGTACGGGACAGGGGGCCTCGGCTATGGCTACACCTTC	CASSLEYGTGGLGYGYTF
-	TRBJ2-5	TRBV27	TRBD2	TGTGCCAGCAGTTTATGGCTAGCGGGGGTCGAGACCCAGTACTTC	CASSLWLAGVETQYF
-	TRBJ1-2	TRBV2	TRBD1	TGTGCCAGCAGTGAACAGGGGGCGACAGGCTACACCTTC	CASSEQGATGYTF
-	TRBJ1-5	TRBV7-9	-	TGTGCCAGCAGCTTAGGATACAGGGACGGTCAGCCCCAGCATTTT	CASSLGYRDGQPQHF
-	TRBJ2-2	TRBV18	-	TGTGCCAGCTCACCACCTTCGGGGTTCGGGGAGCTGTTTTTT	CASSPPSGFGELFF
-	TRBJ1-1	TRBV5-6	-	TGTGCCAGCAGCTTGGTCCCCCTCGAACTAATGAACACTGAAGCTTTCTTT	CASSLVPLELMNTEAFF
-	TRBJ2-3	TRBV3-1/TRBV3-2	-	TGTGCCAGCAGCCAATCCGCGAGGCCACTCACGCAGTATTTT	CASSQSARPLTQYF
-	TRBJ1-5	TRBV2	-	TGTGCCAGCACTACGCTACAGGGTTACCAGCCCCAGCATTTT	CASTTLQGYQPQHF
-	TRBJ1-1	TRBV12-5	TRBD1	TGTGCTAGTGGTTGGGGCGACAGGGCGGACACTGAAGCTTTCTTT	CASGWGDRADTEAFF
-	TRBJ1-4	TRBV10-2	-	TGCGCCAGCAGTGAGACCTCGTCCGGGAAACTGTTTTTT	CASSETSSGKLFF
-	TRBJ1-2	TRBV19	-	TGTGCCAGTAGTACAAAGCTGACAGATATTTATGGCTACACCTTC	CASSTKLTDIYGYTF
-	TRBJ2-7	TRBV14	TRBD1	TGTGCCAGCAGCCAAGAATGGGGCAGGGGGCAGGACGAGCAGTACTTC	CASSQEWGRGQDEQYF
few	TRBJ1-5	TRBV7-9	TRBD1	TGTGCCAGCGGGACAGATAATCAGCCCCAGCATTTT	CASGTDNQPQHF
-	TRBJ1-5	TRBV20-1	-	TGCAGTGCTAGTGGGCAGACTTATAGCAATCAGCCCCAGCATTTT	CSASGQTYSNQPQHF
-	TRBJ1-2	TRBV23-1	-	TGCGCCGGCCCCCGAGGGATACCGTATGGCTACACCTTC	CAGPRGIPYGYTF
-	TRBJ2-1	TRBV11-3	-	TGTGCCAGCAGCTTAGGCCAGGGAACTTACAATGAGCAGTTCTTC	CASSLGQGTYNEQFF
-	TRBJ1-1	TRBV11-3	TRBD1	TGTGCCAGCAGCCGGGACAGGGAGAACACTGAAGCTTTCTTT	CASSRDRENTEAFF
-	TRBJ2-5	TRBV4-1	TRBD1	TGCGCCAGCAGCCAAGATCCCGACAGGGATAGTTACGAGACCCAGTACTTC	CASSQDPDRDSYETQYF
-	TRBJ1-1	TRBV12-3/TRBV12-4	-	TGTGCCAGCAGTTTCGGGGGGAACACTGAAGCTTTCTTT	CASSFGGNTEAFF
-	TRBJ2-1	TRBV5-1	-	TGCGCCAGCAGCTTGGTGCGGGGGCCTCGGGATGAGCAGTTCTTC	CASSLVRGPRDEQFF
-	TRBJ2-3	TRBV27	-	TGTGCCAGCAGTTTAAGGGACCTGGATACGCAGTATTTT	CASSLRDLDTQYF
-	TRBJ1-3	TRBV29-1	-	TGCAGCGTTGACGCGGGCTCTGGAAACACCATATATTTT	CSVDAGSGNTIYF
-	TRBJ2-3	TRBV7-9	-	TGTGCCAGCAGCTCCTGGCTGGGGAGCACAGATACGCAGTATTTT	CASSSWLGSTDTQYF
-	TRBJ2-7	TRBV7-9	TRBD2	TGTGCCAGCAGCTTAGCGCCCACTAGCGAGGCCGAGCAGTACTTC	CASSLAPTSEAEQYF
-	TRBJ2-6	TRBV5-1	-	TGCGCCAGCAGCTCCACCCACTCTGGGGCCAACGTCCTGACTTTC	CASSSTHSGANVLTF
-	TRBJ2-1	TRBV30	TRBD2	TGTGCCTGGAGTGTAGGCGGGGGATTTTCTGAGCAGTTCTTC	CAWSVGGGFSEQFF